The 3 T cell receptor beta chains below were found in one sample sequenced in a study of technical replicates of blood from several donors. Here immunoSEQ multiplex PCR was the method, and the copy in TCRdb shows in-frame clones only, minus some. The sample lists roughly 85,000 clones; approximately 93% were seen once. Sample: T cells isolated from PBMCs. These receptor sequences come from a human donor in good health.

The chain links TRBV28 to TRBJ1-3, with D hard to call. The germline V gene encodes CDR1 MDHEN and CDR2 SYDVKM. The CDR3 loop spans 14 amino acids. Trimming left V 6 bases short and J 3 bases short, with 12 bases between. CDR3 nucleotides: TGTGCCAGCAGCGGGGAAGGCGGTGGAAACACCATATATTTT. Amino acids: CASSGEGGGNTIYF.

This rearrangement joins TRBV11-3 to TRBJ2-3, with a weak D call TRBD2 (5 bases). Germline values: CDR1 SGHNT, CDR2 YENEEA. The germline V and J ends were trimmed by 7 bases and 0 bases, with 8 bases remaining between them. The CDR3 runs to 13 residues. CDR3 protein: CASTTRSTDTQYF. CDR3 DNA: TGTGCCAGCACCACTAGGAGCACAGATACGCAGTATTTT.

V and J are TRBV10-3 and TRBJ1-2, with 11 positions matching TRBD1. The CDR3 is made up of 13 amino acids. Germline V gene sequence: CDR1 ENHRY, CDR2 SYGVKD. J lost 8 bases, V lost 2 bases, and 1 base had no gene match. The DNA of the CDR3 is TGTGCCATCAGTGAGGGGACAGGGGGAGGCTACACCTTC. This sequence encodes CAISEGTGGGYTF.